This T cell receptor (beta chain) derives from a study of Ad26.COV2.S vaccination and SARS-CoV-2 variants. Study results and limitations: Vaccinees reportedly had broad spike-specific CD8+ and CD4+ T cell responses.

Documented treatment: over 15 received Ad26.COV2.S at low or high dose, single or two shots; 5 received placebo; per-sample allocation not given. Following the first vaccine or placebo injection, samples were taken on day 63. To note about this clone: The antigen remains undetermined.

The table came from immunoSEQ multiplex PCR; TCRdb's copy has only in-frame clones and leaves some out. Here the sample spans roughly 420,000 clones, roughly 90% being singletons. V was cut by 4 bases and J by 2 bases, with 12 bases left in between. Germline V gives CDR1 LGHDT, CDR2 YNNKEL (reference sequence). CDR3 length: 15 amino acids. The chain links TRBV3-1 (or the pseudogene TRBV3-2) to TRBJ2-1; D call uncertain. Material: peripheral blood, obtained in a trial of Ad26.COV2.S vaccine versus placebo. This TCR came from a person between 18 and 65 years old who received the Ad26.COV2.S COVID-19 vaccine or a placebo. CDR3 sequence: CASSRLGSTYNEQFF. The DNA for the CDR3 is TGTGCCAGCAGCCGCTTGGGGTCCACCTACAATGAGCAGTTCTTC.